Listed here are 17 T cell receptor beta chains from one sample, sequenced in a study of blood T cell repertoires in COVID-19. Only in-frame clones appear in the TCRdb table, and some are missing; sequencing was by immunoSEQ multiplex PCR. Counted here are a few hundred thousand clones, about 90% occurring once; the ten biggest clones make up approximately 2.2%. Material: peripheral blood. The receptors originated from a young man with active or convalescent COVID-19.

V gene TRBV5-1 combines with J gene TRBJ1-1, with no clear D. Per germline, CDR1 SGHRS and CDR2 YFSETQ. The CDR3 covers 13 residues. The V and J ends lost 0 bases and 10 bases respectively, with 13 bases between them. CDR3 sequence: CASSLEPTTGAFF. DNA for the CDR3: TGCGCCAGCAGCTTGGAACCGACGACGGGAGCTTTCTTT.

The chain's CDR3 is CASSQGAFLEAFF. The CDR3 nucleotides read TGTGCCAGCAGCCAGGGGGCCTTTTTGGAAGCTTTCTTT. The chain combines TRBV2 with TRBJ1-1, with 8 bases identical to TRBD1. Germline values: CDR1 SNHLY, CDR2 FYNNEI. The CDR3 extends over 13 amino acids. The J segment lost 8 bases and the V segment lost 6 bases, leaving 8 bases of the junction unmatched.

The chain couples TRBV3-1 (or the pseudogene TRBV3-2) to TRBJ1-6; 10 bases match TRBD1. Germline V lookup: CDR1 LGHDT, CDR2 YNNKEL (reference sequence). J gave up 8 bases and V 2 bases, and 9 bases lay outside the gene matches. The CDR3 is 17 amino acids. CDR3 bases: TGTGCCAGCAGCCAAACAAACCGGGACAGGGGTTATTCACCCCTCCACTTT. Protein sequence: CASSQTNRDRGYSPLHF.

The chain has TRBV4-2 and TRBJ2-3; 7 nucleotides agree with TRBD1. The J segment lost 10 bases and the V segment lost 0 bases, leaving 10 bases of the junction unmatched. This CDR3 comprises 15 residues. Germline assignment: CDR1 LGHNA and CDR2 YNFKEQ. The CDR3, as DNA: TGTGCCAGCAGCCAAGAACGCTTGACAGGGTGGGCGCAGTATTTT. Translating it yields CASSQERLTGWAQYF.

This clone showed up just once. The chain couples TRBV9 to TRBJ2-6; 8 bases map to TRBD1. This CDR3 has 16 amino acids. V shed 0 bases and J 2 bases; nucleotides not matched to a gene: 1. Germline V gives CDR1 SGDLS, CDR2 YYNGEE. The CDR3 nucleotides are TGTGCCAGCAGCGTAGAGGACAGGGCTGGGGCCAACGTCCTGACTTTC. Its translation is CASSVEDRAGANVLTF.

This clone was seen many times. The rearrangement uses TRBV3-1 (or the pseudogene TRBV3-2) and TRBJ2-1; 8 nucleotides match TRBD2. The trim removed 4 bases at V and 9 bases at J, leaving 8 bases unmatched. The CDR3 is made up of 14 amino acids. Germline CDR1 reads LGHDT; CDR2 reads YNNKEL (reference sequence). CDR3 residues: CASSPRGGIFEQFF. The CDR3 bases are TGTGCCAGCAGCCCCCGGGGGGGGATCTTTGAGCAGTTCTTC.

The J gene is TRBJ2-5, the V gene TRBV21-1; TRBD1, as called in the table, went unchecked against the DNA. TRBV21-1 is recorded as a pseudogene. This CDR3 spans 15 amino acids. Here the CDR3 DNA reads TGTGCCAGCAGCACCCCTAGACAGGGAGAAGAGACCCAGTACTTC. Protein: CASSTPRQGEETQYF.

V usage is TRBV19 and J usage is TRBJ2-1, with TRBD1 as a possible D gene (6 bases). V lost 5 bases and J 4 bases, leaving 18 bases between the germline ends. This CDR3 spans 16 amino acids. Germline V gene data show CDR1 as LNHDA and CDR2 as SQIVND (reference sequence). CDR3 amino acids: CASSSLRRGEYNEQFF. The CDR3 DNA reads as TGTGCCAGTAGTTCCCTTCGCAGGGGTGAATACAATGAGCAGTTCTTC. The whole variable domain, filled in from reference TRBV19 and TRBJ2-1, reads DGGITQSPKYLFRKEGQNVTLSCEQNLNHDAMYWYRQDPGQGLRLIYYSQIVNDFQKGDIAEGYSVSREKKESFPLTVTSAQKNPTAFYLCASSSLRRGEYNEQFFGPGTRLTVL.

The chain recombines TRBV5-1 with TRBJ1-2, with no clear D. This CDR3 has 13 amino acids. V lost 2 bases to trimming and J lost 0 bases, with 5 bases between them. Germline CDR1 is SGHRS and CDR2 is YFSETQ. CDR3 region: CASSFSANYGYTF. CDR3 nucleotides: TGCGCCAGCAGCTTCTCAGCTAACTATGGCTACACCTTC.

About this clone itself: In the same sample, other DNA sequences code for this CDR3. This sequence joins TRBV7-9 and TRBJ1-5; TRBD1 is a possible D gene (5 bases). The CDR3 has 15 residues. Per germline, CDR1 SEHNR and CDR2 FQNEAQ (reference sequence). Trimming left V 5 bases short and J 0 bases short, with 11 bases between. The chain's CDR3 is CASSPAGDSNQPQHF. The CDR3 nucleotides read TGTGCCAGCAGCCCGGCGGGGGATAGCAATCAGCCCCAGCATTTT.

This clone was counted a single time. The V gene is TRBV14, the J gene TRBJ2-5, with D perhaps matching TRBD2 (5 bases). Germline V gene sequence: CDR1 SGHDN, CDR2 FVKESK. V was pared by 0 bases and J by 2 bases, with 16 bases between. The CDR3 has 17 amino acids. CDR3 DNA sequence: TGTGCCAGCAGCCAAGATCTGATGACTAAACTACAAGAGACCCAGTACTTC. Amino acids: CASSQDLMTKLQETQYF.

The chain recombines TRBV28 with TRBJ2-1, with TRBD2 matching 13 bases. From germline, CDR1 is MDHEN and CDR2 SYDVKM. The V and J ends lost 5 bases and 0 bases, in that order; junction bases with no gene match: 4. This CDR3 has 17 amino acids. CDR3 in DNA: TGTGCCAGCAGTACCCGGACTAGCGGGAGCTCCTACAATGAGCAGTTCTTC. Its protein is CASSTRTSGSSYNEQFF.

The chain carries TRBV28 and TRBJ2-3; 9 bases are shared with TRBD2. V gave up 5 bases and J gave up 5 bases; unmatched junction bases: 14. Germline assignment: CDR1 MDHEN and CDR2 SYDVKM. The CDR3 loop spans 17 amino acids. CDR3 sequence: CASSPNRASGRKDTQYF. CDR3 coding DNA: TGTGCCAGCAGTCCCAATAGGGCCAGCGGGAGGAAAGATACGCAGTATTTT.

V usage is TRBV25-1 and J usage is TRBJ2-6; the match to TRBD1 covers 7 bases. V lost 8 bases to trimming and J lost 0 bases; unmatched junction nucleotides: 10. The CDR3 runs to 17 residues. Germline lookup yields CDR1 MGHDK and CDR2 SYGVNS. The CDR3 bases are TGTGCCAGCGGGGATGGGACAGCGATCTCTGGGGCCAACGTCCTGACTTTC. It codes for CASGDGTAISGANVLTF.

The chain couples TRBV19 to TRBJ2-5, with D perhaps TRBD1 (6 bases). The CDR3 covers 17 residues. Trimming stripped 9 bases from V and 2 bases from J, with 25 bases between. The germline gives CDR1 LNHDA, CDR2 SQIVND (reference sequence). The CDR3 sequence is CASLTGHRLLGQETQYF. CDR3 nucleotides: TGTGCCAGCCTTACGGGACACCGGTTGTTGGGGCAAGAGACCCAGTACTTC.

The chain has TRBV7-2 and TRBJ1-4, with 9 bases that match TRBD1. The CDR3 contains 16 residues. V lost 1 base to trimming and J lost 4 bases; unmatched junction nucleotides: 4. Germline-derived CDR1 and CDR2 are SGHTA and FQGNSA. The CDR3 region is CASSLGLTGGNEKLFF. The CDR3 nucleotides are TGTGCCAGCAGCTTAGGCTTGACAGGGGGTAATGAAAAACTGTTTTTT.

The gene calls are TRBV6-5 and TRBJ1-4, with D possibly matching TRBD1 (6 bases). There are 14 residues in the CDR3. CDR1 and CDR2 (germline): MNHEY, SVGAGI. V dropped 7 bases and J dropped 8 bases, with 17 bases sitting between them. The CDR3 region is CASTRTRGLEKLFF. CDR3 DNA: TGTGCCAGCACCCGAACCAGGGGTCTGGAAAAACTGTTTTTT.